The 9 T cell receptor beta chains given below trace back to one sample, sequenced in a study of graft-versus-host responses after intestinal transplantation. Assay used: immunoSEQ multiplex PCR; TCRdb lists only in-frame clones, some missing. Of some 3,700 clones listed, approximately 40% were seen once; the top ten hold 5.5% to 7%. Plating of about 200,000 CFSE-labeled responder cells was done together with about 200,000 irradiated, violet-dye-labeled stimulator cells. Sequencing used alloreactive CD8+ T cells from a mixed lymphocyte reaction culture, obtained before transplantation. Documented subset: CFSE-low proliferating T cells sorted from roughly 6-day pre-transplant mixed lymphocyte reaction (GvH or HvG direction). These TCRs come from a human patient who was an organ donor for intestinal transplantation.

Points on this clone: Different DNA sequences within this sample yield the same CDR3. V and J are TRBV11-2 and TRBJ2-2; D not resolved. CDR3 length equals 12 residues. The germline CDR1 and CDR2 sequences are SGHAT and FQNNGV. Trimming removed 6 bases from V and 1 base from J, with 3 bases in between. CDR3 region: CASSRNTGELFF. The CDR3 DNA is TGTGCCAGCAGTCGGAACACCGGGGAGCTGTTTTTT.

The chain recombines TRBV7-9 with TRBJ1-2, with 7 bases aligning to TRBD1. Unmatched junction bases numbered 4, after V lost 3 bases and J lost 6 bases. Looked up from germline, CDR1 is SEHNR and CDR2 is FQNEAQ (reference sequence). The CDR3 loop spans 13 amino acids. CDR3 sequence: CASSFDRVHGYTF. The CDR3 nucleotides are TGTGCCAGCAGCTTCGACAGGGTTCATGGCTACACCTTC.

The chain recombines TRBV4-3 with TRBJ2-2, with D possibly TRBD1 on 5 matching bases. Between the trimmed V and J ends, which lost 0 bases and 6 bases, there was a span of 11 bases. CDR1 and CDR2 from the germline V gene are LGHNA and YSLEER. CDR3 size: 15 residues. The DNA for the CDR3 is TGCGCCAGCAGCCAAGACGGAAGCAGGGCCGGGGAGCTGTTTTTT. Protein product: CASSQDGSRAGELFF.

The chain couples TRBV4-2 to TRBJ2-7, with 8 bases identical to TRBD2. V shed 1 base and J 1 base; nucleotides not matched to a gene: 3. There are 15 residues in the CDR3. Germline V gives CDR1 LGHNA, CDR2 YNFKEQ. Here the CDR3 reads CASSQVGLGSYEQYF. CDR3 sequence (DNA): TGTGCCAGCAGCCAAGTGGGACTAGGATCCTACGAGCAGTACTTC.

The rearrangement links TRBV10-3 to TRBJ2-3; D ambiguous. Germline values: CDR1 ENHRY, CDR2 SYGVKD. Trimming pared 8 bases from V and 1 base from J, leaving 7 bases between. The CDR3 is 12 amino acids. The CDR3 sequence is CAIWQGTDTQYF. The CDR3 nucleotides read TGTGCCATCTGGCAGGGCACAGATACGCAGTATTTT.

The CDR3 loop is CASSPGLAGYEQYF. CDR3 nucleotide sequence: TGTGCCAGCAGTCCCGGACTAGCGGGCTACGAGCAGTACTTC. The V gene is TRBV28, the J gene TRBJ2-7, with 11 bases identical to TRBD2. The ends lost 5 bases at V and 3 bases at J; junction bases unmatched: 3. Germline V CDR1 and CDR2: MDHEN, SYDVKM. The length of the CDR3 is 14 residues.

Concerning this clone: The junction does not match germline at one end; this may be a read error. The chain links TRBV7-7 to TRBJ1-4; no definite D call. Germline values: CDR1 SSHAT, CDR2 FNYEAQ (reference sequence). CDR3 size: 14 residues. The CDR3 loop is CASSLGTGGEKLFF. The CDR3 DNA follows: TGTGCTAGCAGCTTAGGAACCGGAGGTGAAAAACTGTTTTTT.

This clone was seen a few times. The V call is TRBV30, the J call TRBJ2-5; no reliable D call. CDR1 is GTSNPN, CDR2 SVGIG, per germline (reference sequence). Trimming removed 6 bases from V and 5 bases from J, with 13 bases in between. The CDR3 covers 12 residues. This chain's CDR3 is CACPVLWETQYF. Written as DNA, the CDR3 is TGTGCCTGCCCAGTGCTTTGGGAGACCCAGTACTTC.

The chain joins TRBV29-1 to TRBJ2-7, with TRBD2 matching 11 bases. From germline, CDR1 is SQVTM and CDR2 ANQGSEA. This CDR3 has 12 residues. The CDR3: CSATSGGVEQYF. The CDR3 nucleotides read TGCAGTGCCACTAGCGGGGGAGTCGAGCAGTACTTC.